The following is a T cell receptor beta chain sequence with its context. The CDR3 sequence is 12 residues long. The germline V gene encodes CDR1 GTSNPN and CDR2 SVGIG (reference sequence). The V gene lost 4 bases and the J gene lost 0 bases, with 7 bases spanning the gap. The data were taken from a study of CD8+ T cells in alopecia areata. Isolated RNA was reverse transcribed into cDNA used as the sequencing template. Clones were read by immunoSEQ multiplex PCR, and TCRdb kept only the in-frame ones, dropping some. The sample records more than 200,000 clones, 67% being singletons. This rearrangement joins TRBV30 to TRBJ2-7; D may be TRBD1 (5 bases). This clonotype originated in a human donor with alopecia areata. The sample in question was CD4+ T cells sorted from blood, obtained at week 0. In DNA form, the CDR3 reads TGTGCCTGGACAGGGATCTCCTACGAGCAGTACTTC. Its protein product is CAWTGISYEQYF.